One sample yielded the 22 T cell receptor beta chains listed below, sequenced in a study of T cells in Graves' hyperthyroidism and ophthalmopathy. TCR beta CDR3 region amplification was performed from RNA transcripts. First-round RT-PCR targeting the TCR CDR3 was performed with the HTBI primer set. Via MiXCR, TCRdb re-called the multiplex PCR reads, giving one row per CDR3 protein. Among roughly 720,000 distinct CDR3 sequences listed, 15% to 20% were seen once. The sample taken for sequencing was blood. The receptors originated from a man in his forties or fifties with Graves' hyperthyroidism.

This clonotype was observed at least ten times. The chain couples TRBV10-3 to TRBJ2-7; the match to TRBD2 covers 14 bases. Germline V gene data show CDR1 as ENHRY and CDR2 as SYGVKD. The CDR3 consists of 17 residues. V was pared by 5 bases and J by 5 bases, with 11 bases of the junction left unmatched. In nucleotides, the CDR3 is TGTGCCATCAGTACGACTAGCGGGAGGGCGGTGTCCCACGAGCAGTACTTC. Residues: CAISTTSGRAVSHEQYF.

This chain uses TRBV9 with TRBJ2-1, with TRBD2 identical over 9 bases. V trimming: 4 bases; J trimming: 9 bases; junction bases outside the gene matches: 11. From germline, CDR1 is SGDLS and CDR2 YYNGEE. This CDR3 region has 15 residues. CDR3 in amino acids: CASSLFSGSFSEQFF. CDR3 sequence (DNA): TGTGCCAGCAGCCTCTTTAGCGGGAGTTTTAGTGAGCAGTTCTTC.

This clonotype was seen many times. The genes are TRBV9 and TRBJ2-3; D may correspond to TRBD1 or TRBD2 (5 bases each). The length of the CDR3 is 15 residues. V lost 3 bases and J 6 bases, leaving 17 bases between the germline ends. The germline CDR1 and CDR2 sequences are SGDLS and YYNGEE. As DNA, the CDR3 is TGTGCCAGCAGCGGAGGGACCCCCCTCGGGGATACGCAGTATTTT. It codes for CASSGGTPLGDTQYF.

This clonotype was counted only a few times. J is TRBJ2-1 and V is TRBV5-1; 13 bases are a match to TRBD2. Germline CDR1 is SGHRS and CDR2 is YFSETQ. With V trimmed by 1 base and J by 8 bases, 3 bases remained unmatched. This CDR3 comprises 15 residues. Written as DNA, the CDR3 is TGCGCCAGCAGCTTGTTAACTAGCGGGAGGGATGAGCAGTTCTTC. Protein sequence: CASSLLTSGRDEQFF.

This clonotype has a handful of counts. This chain uses TRBV7-9 with TRBJ2-3, with 7 nucleotides matching TRBD1. The CDR3 runs 13 residues. Germline CDR1 and CDR2: SEHNR and FQNEAQ (reference sequence). The J segment lost 4 bases and the V segment lost 10 bases, leaving 8 bases of the junction unmatched. This CDR3 reads CAKRDSGSDTQYF. CDR3 coding DNA: TGTGCCAAACGGGACAGCGGATCAGATACGCAGTATTTT.

This clonotype showed up many times. The rearrangement links TRBV27 to TRBJ1-2; D unclear. CDR1 is MNHEY, CDR2 SMNVEV, per germline (reference sequence). The CDR3 contains 14 residues. V lost 1 base and J lost 3, with 9 bases in between. The CDR3 bases are TGTGCCAGCAGTTTATTCTGGGGAGACTATGGCTACACCTTC. Translated: CASSLFWGDYGYTF.

Remarks on this clonotype: At one boundary the junction diverges from the germline segment, which might be a read error. The chain has TRBV19 and TRBJ2-2; 7 nucleotides match TRBD1. The germline CDR1 and CDR2 sequences are LNHDA and SQIVND (reference sequence). This CDR3 has 14 amino acids. CDR3 region: CTSIRTGQAGELFF. CDR3 coding DNA: TGTACCAGTATAAGGACAGGTCAGGCGGGGGAGCTGTTTTTT.

The chain is built from TRBV7-3 and TRBJ2-5; TRBD2 is a possible D gene (6 bases). Germline CDR1 is SGHTA and CDR2 is FQGTGA. The CDR3 consists of 16 residues. Trimming cost V 5 bases and J 5 bases, with 21 bases left between them. The chain's CDR3 is CASSVEQWSRGETQYF. CDR3 bases: TGTGCCAGCAGCGTCGAACAGTGGTCCCGGGGGGAGACCCAGTACTTC.

This clonotype showed up just a few times. This may arise from a read error, as a much more abundant clone is one base away. This chain joins TRBV6-1 and TRBJ1-1; no reliable D call. Looked up from germline, CDR1 is MNHNS and CDR2 is SASEGT. The CDR3 has 13 residues. Trimming took off 2 bases at V and 4 bases at J, with 8 bases between the two ends. CDR3 sequence reads: CASSERVGTEAFF. The CDR3 nucleotides are TGTGCCAGCAGTGAAAGGGTGGGCACTGAAGCTTTCTTT.

This clonotype was recorded at least ten times. Here the CDR3 DNA reads TGTGCCAGCAGCCCCTCAGGGTCGAGGGGGAGTGAGCAGTTCTTC. It translates to CASSPSGSRGSEQFF. This chain joins TRBV9 and TRBJ2-1, with D perhaps TRBD1 (6 bases). The CDR3 covers 15 residues. V was cut by 4 bases and J by 9 bases, with 20 bases left in between. CDR1 is SGDLS, CDR2 YYNGEE, per germline.

The rearrangement uses TRBV6-1 and TRBJ1-5; D uncertain. The CDR3 runs to 13 residues. V dropped 9 bases and J dropped 0 bases, with 9 bases sitting between them. Looked up from germline, CDR1 is MNHNS and CDR2 is SASEGT. The CDR3 protein is CASTHNSNQPQHF. CDR3 nucleotides: TGTGCCAGTACACACAATAGCAATCAGCCCCAGCATTTT.

The CDR3 coding sequence is TGCAGCGTTAATACAGGGGGCACCGGGGAGCTGTTTTTT. Translating it yields CSVNTGGTGELFF. The J gene is TRBJ2-2, the V gene TRBV29-1; 8 nucleotides match TRBD1. The CDR3 length is 13 residues. Germline V gene data show CDR1 as SQVTM and CDR2 as ANQGSEA. V gave up 5 bases and J gave up 4 bases; unmatched junction bases: 3.

In the case of this clonotype: Being one base from a much bigger clone, this may be a read error. The chain joins TRBV6-2 or TRBV6-3 to TRBJ2-7, with 7 nucleotides matching TRBD1. The CDR3 is 15 residues long. After removal of 2 bases from V and 1 base from J, the junction contained 5 bases not matched to a gene. Germline assignment: CDR1 MNHEY and CDR2 SVGEGT. The CDR3 coding sequence is TGTGCCAGCAGTTACCCTCGGACAGGTTCCTACGAGCAGTACTTC. It yields the protein CASSYPRTGSYEQYF.

The V and J genes are TRBV20-1 and TRBJ1-6; 7 bases are shared with TRBD1. The CDR3 contains 15 residues. After removal of 0 bases from V and 10 bases from J, the junction contained 9 bases not matched to a gene. Germline assignment: CDR1 DFQATT and CDR2 SNEGSKA (reference sequence). The CDR3 loop reads CSAREEQGLMSPLHF. The CDR3 DNA reads TGCAGTGCTAGAGAAGAACAGGGGTTGATGTCACCCCTCCACTTT.

In this sample, this clonotype turned up a few times. The J gene is TRBJ2-3, the V gene TRBV20-1; D gene uncertain. From germline, CDR1 is DFQATT and CDR2 SNEGSKA (reference sequence). This CDR3 comprises 13 residues. V dropped 0 bases and J dropped 10 bases, with 14 bases sitting between them. The CDR3 DNA sequence: TGCAGTGCTAGAGATCCGCCCGGCGGTTCGCAGTATTTT. Amino acids: CSARDPPGGSQYF.

This clonotype was counted between two and nine times. V usage is TRBV29-1 and J usage is TRBJ1-2; maybe TRBD1 (6 bases). The CDR3 is 12 residues long. Trimming left V 4 bases short and J 5 bases short, with 11 bases between. CDR1 and CDR2 from the germline V gene are SQVTM and ANQGSEA. CDR3 loop: CSVADSLYGYTF. CDR3 bases: TGCAGCGTTGCGGACAGTTTGTATGGCTACACCTTC.

This clonotype appeared a few times. The chain links TRBV20-1 to TRBJ2-1; D might be TRBD1 (5 bases). The CDR3 is 15 amino acids. The V gene lost 0 bases and the J gene lost 6 bases, with 15 bases spanning the gap. Germline V gene lookup returns CDR1 DFQATT and CDR2 SNEGSKA (reference sequence). Written as DNA, the CDR3 is TGCAGTGCTAGAGATGCAAGCAGGGCCGGCAATGAGCAGTTCTTC. Translation: CSARDASRAGNEQFF.

This clonotype showed up just a few times. One end of the junction varies from germline; a read error may be responsible. The gene calls are TRBV12-3 or TRBV12-4 and TRBJ2-7, with 8 positions matching TRBD2. The CDR3 length is 16 residues. This CDR3 is CASSTRSAGGPYGQYF. In DNA, the CDR3 is TGTGCCAGCAGTACTAGATCTGCGGGAGGCCCATACGGGCAGTACTTC.

This clonotype has at least ten counts. The chain joins TRBV12-3 or TRBV12-4 to TRBJ2-5; 7 bases are a match to TRBD1. The CDR3 loop spans 14 amino acids. V was clipped by 2 bases and J by 4 bases; unmatched bases: 4. The CDR3 bases are TGTGCCAGCAGTTTATTCGGACAGGCAGAGACCCAGTACTTC. Translated: CASSLFGQAETQYF.

This clonotype came up many times. This chain links TRBV28 with TRBJ2-7, with TRBD2 matching over 9 bases. The CDR3 runs to 16 residues. Germline V gene lookup returns CDR1 MDHEN and CDR2 SYDVKM. After removal of 4 bases from V and 1 base from J, the junction contained 8 bases not matched to a gene. CDR3 bases: TGTGCCAGCAGTTCGCCGACTAGCGGCTCATCCTACGAGCAGTACTTC. Amino acids: CASSSPTSGSSYEQYF.

This clonotype was seen repeatedly, ten times or more. The chain links TRBV2 to TRBJ2-2, with D perhaps being TRBD1 or TRBD2 (5 bases each). V dropped 10 bases and J dropped 3 bases, with 27 bases sitting between them. CDR1 is SNHLY and CDR2 is FYNNEI in the germline V gene. This CDR3 comprises 18 residues. The CDR3 sequence is CAIRDSPGPKRDTGELFF. For the CDR3, the DNA is TGTGCCATCCGAGATTCACCGGGGCCCAAGCGAGACACCGGGGAGCTGTTTTTT.

This clonotype was detected ten times or more. The J gene is TRBJ2-1, the V gene TRBV27; D not certain. CDR3 length equals 12 residues. The V gene lost 6 bases and the J gene lost 8 bases, with 11 bases spanning the gap. Germline CDR1 reads MNHEY; CDR2 reads SMNVEV (reference sequence). The CDR3 is CASSTSGDEQFF. CDR3 nucleotide sequence: TGTGCCAGCAGCACTTCGGGCGATGAGCAGTTCTTC.